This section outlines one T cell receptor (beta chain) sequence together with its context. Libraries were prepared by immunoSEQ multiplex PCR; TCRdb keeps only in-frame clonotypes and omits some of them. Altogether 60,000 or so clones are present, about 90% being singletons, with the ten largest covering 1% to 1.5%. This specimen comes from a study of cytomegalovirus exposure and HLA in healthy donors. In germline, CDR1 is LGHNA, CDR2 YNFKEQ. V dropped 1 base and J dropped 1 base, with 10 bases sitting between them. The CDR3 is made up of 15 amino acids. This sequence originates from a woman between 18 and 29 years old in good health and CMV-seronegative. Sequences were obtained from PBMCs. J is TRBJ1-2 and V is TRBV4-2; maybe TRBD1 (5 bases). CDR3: CASSQGSTVNYGYTF. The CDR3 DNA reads TGTGCCAGCAGCCAAGGGTCGACAGTTAACTATGGCTACACCTTC.